This T cell receptor (beta chain) stems from a study of T cells in Graves' hyperthyroidism and ophthalmopathy. Amplification of TCR beta CDR3 regions used RNA as the template. RT-PCR in the first round (using the HTBI primer set) targeted the TCR CDR3. MiXCR, applied by TCRdb to the multiplex PCR reads, yields one record per CDR3 protein. In the table there are 550,000 to 700,000 distinct CDR3 sequences, around 45% of which are singletons. Per germline, CDR1 WNHNN and CDR2 SYGVQD (reference sequence). V was clipped by 5 bases and J by 6 bases; unmatched bases: 5. The CDR3 consists of 13 residues. Sample: peripheral blood or thyroid tissue (not recorded which). The TCR comes from an adult woman with Graves' disease, either hyperthyroidism or ophthalmopathy (not recorded which). The V and J genes are TRBV10-1 and TRBJ1-2; 8 bases line up with TRBD1. The CDR3 region is CASSKTGDDGYTF. The CDR3 DNA is TGCGCCAGCAGTAAGACAGGGGACGATGGCTACACCTTC.